This T cell receptor (beta chain) was retrieved from a study of cytomegalovirus exposure and HLA in healthy donors. Both 60 Vbeta primers and 13 Jbeta primers went into the PCR. Method: immunoSEQ multiplex PCR; TCRdb's copy keeps in-frame clones and lacks some. The data show 200,000 or so clones, around 79% seen once. Study-wide findings and caveats: The records held CMV serostatus as the only immune exposure information. An analysis was carried out later, and it reportedly showed fewer N-insertions in an Asian-associated ancestry cluster than the approximately 610-donor mean. TCR beta V segments were, for the most part, productive about 87% or about 30% of the time in an earlier analysis.

In regard to this clone: Its specificity is not known.

With 5 bases removed from V and 7 bases from J, the gap between germline ends came to 9 bases. CDR1 is SGHDN, CDR2 FVKESK, per germline. This CDR3 spans 12 amino acids. The clonotype originates from a man aged 18 to 30 in good health and CMV-seronegative. What was sequenced was PBMCs. J is TRBJ1-5 and V is TRBV14, with unresolved D. This CDR3 reads CASSSPGQPQHF. The CDR3 coding sequence is TGTGCCAGCAGCTCTCCGGGGCAGCCCCAGCATTTT.